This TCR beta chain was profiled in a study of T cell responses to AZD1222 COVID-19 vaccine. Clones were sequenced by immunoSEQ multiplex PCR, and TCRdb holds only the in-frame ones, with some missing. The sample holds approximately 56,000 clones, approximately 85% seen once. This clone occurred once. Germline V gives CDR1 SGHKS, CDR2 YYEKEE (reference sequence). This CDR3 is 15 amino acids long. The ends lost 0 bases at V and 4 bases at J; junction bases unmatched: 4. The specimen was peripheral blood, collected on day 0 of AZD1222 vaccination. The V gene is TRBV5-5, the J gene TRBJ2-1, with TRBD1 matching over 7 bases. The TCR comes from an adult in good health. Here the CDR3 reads CASSLVGQDYNEQFF. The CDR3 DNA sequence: TGTGCCAGCAGCTTGGTTGGACAGGATTACAATGAGCAGTTCTTC.